Shown below are 30 T cell receptor beta chains from a single sample sequenced in a study of cytomegalovirus exposure and HLA in healthy donors. The PCR used 60 Vbeta and 13 Jbeta primers. The method was immunoSEQ multiplex PCR; TCRdb's version includes in-frame clones alone and lacks a portion of them. The sample yields approximately 180,000 clones, just over 75% seen once. The specimen sequenced was PBMCs. The receptors were gathered from an older woman in good health and CMV-seropositive.

The rearrangement uses TRBV18 and TRBJ1-2, with a weak D call TRBD1 (6 bases). The CDR3 sequence is 14 residues long. V dropped 3 bases and J dropped 4 bases, with 12 bases sitting between them. The V gene's germline CDR1 is KGHSH and CDR2 LQKENI. Written as DNA, the CDR3 is TGTGCCAGCTCACCCAGACAGGAAGGCTATGGCTACACCTTC. This codes for CASSPRQEGYGYTF.

A single count supports this clone. J is TRBJ2-5 and V is TRBV4-2, with D unclear. CDR3 size: 14 residues. CDR1 LGHNA and CDR2 YNFKEQ come from the germline V gene. The V gene lost 0 bases and the J gene lost 2 bases, with 7 bases spanning the gap. CDR3: CASSQDTAQETQYF. CDR3 bases: TGTGCCAGCAGCCAAGATACAGCTCAAGAGACCCAGTACTTC.

The chain links TRBV27 to TRBJ2-7, with a possible D match to TRBD2 (5 bases). The CDR3 consists of 13 residues. V lost 3 bases and J 3 bases, leaving 9 bases between the germline ends. The germline CDR1 and CDR2 sequences are MNHEY and SMNVEV (reference sequence). CDR3 DNA: TGTGCCAGCAGTTTTGCCGGGAACTACGAGCAGTACTTC. This gives the protein CASSFAGNYEQYF.

This clone was counted a single time. V usage is TRBV4-1 and J usage is TRBJ1-1, with 8 bases identical to TRBD1. The CDR3 is made up of 16 amino acids. Trimming cost V 3 bases and J 1 base; bases outside gene matches: 7. Germline V gives CDR1 MGHRA, CDR2 YSYEKL. The CDR3 loop is CASSQPPGQGNTEAFF. The DNA for the CDR3 is TGCGCCAGCAGCCAGCCACCCGGACAGGGGAACACTGAAGCTTTCTTT.

This chain joins TRBV6-6 and TRBJ2-1; 7 bases agree with TRBD1. The CDR3 totals 14 residues. With V trimmed by 7 bases and J by 6 bases, 9 bases remained unmatched. CDR1 and CDR2 (germline): MNHNY, SVGAGI (reference sequence). CDR3 amino acids: CASINRGGGNEQFF. The DNA of the CDR3 is TGTGCCAGCATCAACAGGGGTGGAGGCAATGAGCAGTTCTTC.

As for this clone: At the DNA level, this CDR3 is encoded by other sequences in the same sample as well. This chain links TRBV18 with TRBJ1-2; 10 bases agree with TRBD1. V was pared by 4 bases and J by 4 bases, with 6 bases of the junction left unmatched. Germline values: CDR1 KGHSH, CDR2 LQKENI. CDR3 length: 15 residues. The CDR3 DNA reads TGTGCCAGCTCACTCGGACAGGGGGGGAGCTATGGCTACACCTTC. Residues: CASSLGQGGSYGYTF.

As for this clone: At one of its ends the junction is not consistent with the germline gene, which may arise from a read error. V usage is TRBV19 and J usage is TRBJ2-4; possibly TRBD1 for D (5 bases). The CDR3 loop spans 12 amino acids. Germline lookup yields CDR1 LNHDA and CDR2 SQIVND (reference sequence). CDR3 region: CASSATENSQYF. The CDR3 nucleotides read TGTGCCAGTAGTGCGACAGAGAACAGTCAGTACTTC.

This chain uses TRBV29-1 with TRBJ1-2; 10 bases are a match to TRBD1. The CDR3 has 11 residues. Germline V gives CDR1 SQVTM, CDR2 ANQGSEA. The CDR3 DNA is TGCACTACTGGACAGGGGGATGGCTACACCTTC. Protein product: CTTGQGDGYTF.

This clone was counted a few times. A junction end diverges from the germline sequence, so it may reflect a read error. J is TRBJ2-4 and V is TRBV6-5; D possibly corresponds to TRBD2 (6 bases). Germline values: CDR1 MNHEY, CDR2 SVGAGI. CDR3 size: 15 residues. The CDR3 reads CASSYSRLAQNSQYF. The CDR3 nucleotides are TGTGCCAGCAGTTACTCGAGGCTAGCGCAGAACAGTCAGTACTTC.

The J gene is TRBJ1-6, the V gene TRBV7-2, with no clear D. The CDR3 runs 17 residues. V was trimmed by 1 base and J by 5 bases, leaving 15 bases between them. Per the germline V gene, CDR1 is SGHTA and CDR2 is FQGNSA. This chain's CDR3 is CASSLVTITGNNSPLHF. The CDR3 DNA sequence: TGTGCCAGCAGCTTAGTAACGATCACGGGTAATAATTCACCCCTCCACTTT.

The chain joins TRBV28 to TRBJ1-3; weak D call: TRBD1 (6 bases). This CDR3 region has 20 residues. Between the trimmed V and J ends, which lost 5 bases and 6 bases, there was a span of 32 bases. CDR1 and CDR2 from the germline V gene are MDHEN and SYDVKM. The CDR3 bases are TGTGCCAGCAGTGGGGTTGAGGGCAGGGGAAGAACTCTGACTCCAAACACCATATATTTT. Its translation is CASSGVEGRGRTLTPNTIYF.

The CDR3, as DNA: TGTGCCAGCAGGAAGTCCGGGACTAGCGGGAGCGGGGAGCAGTACTTC. It codes for CASRKSGTSGSGEQYF. The chain combines TRBV7-2 with TRBJ2-7; 14 nucleotides align to TRBD2. V shed 6 bases, J shed 7 bases, and the junction held 11 bases outside the gene matches. CDR1 is SGHTA and CDR2 is FQGNSA in the germline V gene. This CDR3 has 16 amino acids.

The count of this clone is one. The CDR3: CASSPGTARAAFF. The DNA of the CDR3 is TGTGCCAGCAGCCCCGGGACAGCCCGTGCAGCTTTCTTT. V is TRBV7-9 and J is TRBJ1-1; 7 bases line up with TRBD1. The CDR3 is 13 residues long. The germline V gene has CDR1 SEHNR and CDR2 FQNEAQ (reference sequence). Trimming at V came to 5 bases and at J to 10 bases, leaving 10 bases not matched to a gene.

The rearrangement uses TRBV5-4 and TRBJ2-3; D gene ambiguous. V lost 0 bases and J 0 bases, leaving 5 bases between the germline ends. Germline V gene data show CDR1 as SGHNT and CDR2 as YYREEE (reference sequence). The CDR3 runs to 14 residues. CDR3 coding DNA: TGTGCCAGCAGCTTGGGTCGTAGCACAGATACGCAGTATTTT. Its translation is CASSLGRSTDTQYF.

This clone was counted ten times or more. The chain is built from TRBV4-2 and TRBJ2-1; TRBD2 matches at 8 bases. Per germline, CDR1 LGHNA and CDR2 YNFKEQ. The CDR3 extends over 15 amino acids. V gave up 0 bases and J gave up 7 bases; unmatched junction bases: 5. CDR3 sequence reads: CASSQERGARNEQFF. The CDR3 nucleotides are TGTGCCAGCAGCCAAGAGCGGGGGGCGCGGAATGAGCAGTTCTTC.

V gene TRBV6-1 combines with J gene TRBJ2-5; D is undetermined. The end of the DNA aligns better with TRBJ2-7, so the J call may be wrong. CDR3 size: 14 residues. Looked up from germline, CDR1 is MNHNS and CDR2 is SASEGT. The CDR3 loop is CASSDLVWSYEQYF. The CDR3 DNA follows: TGTGCCAGCAGTGACCTCGTGTGGTCATACGAGCAGTACTTC.

This clone was observed a single time. This sequence joins TRBV27 and TRBJ2-2; 15 bases line up with TRBD2. Germline CDR1 MNHEY, CDR2 SMNVEV (reference sequence). This CDR3 has 18 residues. The trim removed 4 bases at V and 8 bases at J, leaving 11 bases unmatched. The CDR3 sequence is CASSSGTSGGFWIGELFF. The CDR3 nucleotides are TGTGCCAGCAGTTCCGGGACTAGCGGGGGGTTTTGGATTGGGGAGCTGTTTTTT.

The genes are TRBV18 and TRBJ1-4, with D unresolved. Looked up from germline, CDR1 is KGHSH and CDR2 is LQKENI. V dropped 4 bases and J dropped 6 bases, with 24 bases sitting between them. This CDR3 contains 18 residues. Here the CDR3 reads CASSLRGGSYEAHEKLFF. DNA for the CDR3: TGTGCCAGCTCACTTAGAGGAGGCAGCTATGAGGCCCATGAAAAACTGTTTTTT.

The chain couples TRBV4-2 to TRBJ2-7, with D possibly being TRBD1 (7 bases). Between the trimmed V and J ends, which lost 1 base and 4 bases, there was a span of 20 bases. Germline lookup yields CDR1 LGHNA and CDR2 YNFKEQ. CDR3 length: 17 amino acids. This CDR3 reads CASSQGTVGPGGYEQYF. Here the CDR3 DNA reads TGTGCCAGCAGCCAAGGGACGGTGGGGCCAGGGGGGTACGAGCAGTACTTC.

This clone has only one observation. This chain joins TRBV28 and TRBJ1-4; perhaps TRBD1 as D (5 bases). V was clipped by 3 bases and J by 6 bases, with 8 bases between them. Germline CDR1 and CDR2: MDHEN and SYDVKM. CDR3 length: 13 residues. In DNA, the CDR3 is TGTGCCAGCAGTTTTTGGGGGGATGAAAAACTGTTTTTT. Amino acids: CASSFWGDEKLFF.

V usage is TRBV6-1 and J usage is TRBJ1-5, with 9 bases lining up with TRBD1. There are 16 residues in the CDR3. The ends lost 2 bases at V and 4 bases at J; junction bases unmatched: 6. CDR1 is MNHNS, CDR2 SASEGT, per germline. CDR3: CASSEWRGQGNQPQHF. Here the CDR3 DNA reads TGTGCCAGCAGTGAATGGCGGGGACAGGGTAATCAGCCCCAGCATTTT.

In its sample, this clone was seen once. The chain couples TRBV2 to TRBJ2-7; D is unresolved. From germline, CDR1 is SNHLY and CDR2 FYNNEI. V was trimmed by 8 bases and J by 7 bases, leaving 15 bases between them. The CDR3 spans 12 residues. The CDR3 protein is CASRDLIREQYF. CDR3 in DNA: TGTGCCAGCCGCGACCTAATCAGGGAGCAGTACTTC.

The gene calls are TRBV5-1 and TRBJ2-5; D possibly corresponds to TRBD2 (6 bases). The germline gives CDR1 SGHRS, CDR2 YFSETQ. The CDR3 consists of 15 residues. The ends were cut back, 0 bases at V and 2 bases at J, with 11 bases in the middle. In DNA form, the CDR3 reads TGCGCCAGCAGCTTGGTGGAGGGCGTACAAGAGACCCAGTACTTC. Its translation: CASSLVEGVQETQYF. Drawing the rest from reference TRBV5-1 and TRBJ2-5, the complete variable domain is KAGVTQTPRYLIKTRGQQVTLSCSPISGHRSVSWYQQTPGQGLQFLFEYFSETQRNKGNFPGRFSGRQFSNSRSEMNVSTLELGDSALYLCASSLVEGVQETQYFGPGTRLLVL.

The V gene is TRBV5-1, the J gene TRBJ2-2; no firm D call. The CDR3 is 14 amino acids. Trimming cost V 3 bases and J 1 base, with 7 bases left between them. Per germline, CDR1 SGHRS and CDR2 YFSETQ. In nucleotides, the CDR3 is TGCGCCAGCAGCTCCCCAGGGAACACCGGGGAGCTGTTTTTT. This gives the protein CASSSPGNTGELFF. Based on the CDR3 plus reference TRBV5-1 and TRBJ2-2, the full variable domain is KAGVTQTPRYLIKTRGQQVTLSCSPISGHRSVSWYQQTPGQGLQFLFEYFSETQRNKGNFPGRFSGRQFSNSRSEMNVSTLELGDSALYLCASSSPGNTGELFFGEGSRLTVL.

CDR3 sequence (DNA): TGTGCCAGCTCACTCAGGGATCGAGCCGGGGAGCTGTTTTTT. It encodes CASSLRDRAGELFF. The chain is built from TRBV18 and TRBJ2-2, with D maybe TRBD1 (5 bases). The CDR3 totals 14 residues. The germline V gene encodes CDR1 KGHSH and CDR2 LQKENI. V shed 4 bases and J shed 6 bases, with 12 bases lying between them.

The chain is built from TRBV4-3 and TRBJ2-3; weak D call: TRBD1 (6 bases). The CDR3 has 15 amino acids. The V end was cut by 2 bases, the J end by 0 bases, with 9 bases between. Germline V lookup: CDR1 LGHNA, CDR2 YSLEER. The CDR3 DNA follows: TGCGCCAGCAGCCAAACGGACAGCAGCACAGATACGCAGTATTTT. Translated, it gives CASSQTDSSTDTQYF.

J is TRBJ2-2 and V is TRBV7-8; the D gene is possibly TRBD2 (7 bases). The CDR3 has 15 residues. V lost 6 bases to trimming and J lost 1 base, with 12 bases between them. Germline values: CDR1 SGHVS, CDR2 FQNEAQ. The CDR3 loop reads CASSRRGQNTGELFF. CDR3 in DNA: TGTGCCAGCAGTAGGCGGGGGCAGAACACCGGGGAGCTGTTTTTT.

The chain recombines TRBV10-1 with TRBJ2-7; a weak D match, TRBD1 (5 bases). Trimming removed 2 bases at V and 2 bases at J, with 19 bases between. The CDR3 spans 17 residues. The germline V gene has CDR1 WNHNN and CDR2 SYGVQD (reference sequence). The CDR3, as DNA: TGCGCCAGCAGTGAGAGAGAAGGGGCCGAGGTGACCTACGAGCAGTACTTC. This encodes CASSEREGAEVTYEQYF.

The gene calls are TRBV15 and TRBJ2-1; 10 bases align to TRBD2. The CDR3 has 13 residues. The V and J ends lost 8 bases and 9 bases, in that order; junction bases with no gene match: 7. Germline assignment: CDR1 LNHNV and CDR2 YYDKDF (reference sequence). The CDR3 region is CATGLAGASEQFF. Written as DNA, the CDR3 is TGTGCCACCGGGCTAGCGGGGGCAAGTGAGCAGTTCTTC.

This clone showed up just once. The V and J genes are TRBV13 and TRBJ2-7, with 8 nucleotides matching TRBD1. The CDR3 runs 16 residues. Germline assignment: CDR1 PRHDT and CDR2 FYEKMQ (reference sequence). The trim removed 4 bases at V and 5 bases at J, leaving 13 bases unmatched. For the CDR3, the DNA is TGTGCCAGCAGCTCCTTACAGGGGGATCGTAGGAACGAGCAGTACTTC. Translation: CASSSLQGDRRNEQYF.